This passage covers 15 T cell receptor beta chains from one sample sequenced in a study of blood T cell repertoires in COVID-19. The method was immunoSEQ multiplex PCR; TCRdb's version includes in-frame clones alone and lacks a portion of them. Here the sample spans 150,000 or so clones, about 80% being singletons. The specimen sequenced was peripheral blood. These receptors all stem from a woman aged 80 or over with acute or convalescent COVID-19.

The chain is built from TRBV2 and TRBJ1-4; no clear D. Germline V gene sequence: CDR1 SNHLY, CDR2 FYNNEI. The ends were cut back, 4 bases at V and 2 bases at J, with 8 bases in the middle. There are 14 residues in the CDR3. The CDR3 is CASSVGGTNEKLFF. The CDR3 DNA is TGTGCCAGCAGTGTCGGAGGGACTAATGAAAAACTGTTTTTT. The complete variable domain, with remaining parts taken from reference TRBV2 and TRBJ1-4, reads EPEVTQTPSHQVTQMGQEVILRCVPISNHLYFYWYRQILGQKVEFLVSFYNNEISEKSEIFDDQFSVERPDGSNFTLKIRSTKLEDSAMYFCASSVGGTNEKLFFGSGTQLSVL.

The chain has TRBV20-1 and TRBJ2-1; D remains ambiguous. CDR1 and CDR2 (germline): DFQATT, SNEGSKA (reference sequence). V dropped 3 bases and J dropped 8 bases, with 11 bases sitting between them. The CDR3 runs to 12 residues. CDR3 DNA sequence: TGCAGTGCTAGTAGTGTGCGCTATGAGCAGTTCTTC. Translated: CSASSVRYEQFF.

The V gene is TRBV21-1, the J gene TRBJ2-7; TRBD1 is the table's D call and was not checked against the DNA. TRBV21-1 is recorded as a pseudogene. This CDR3 contains 16 residues. This chain's CDR3 is CASSKPQVRWSYEQYF. The DNA of the CDR3 is TGTGCCAGCAGCAAACCACAGGTTAGGTGGTCCTACGAGCAGTACTTC.

The rearrangement joins TRBV18 to TRBJ1-4; the D is unclear. CDR3 size: 15 residues. CDR1 is KGHSH, CDR2 LQKENI, per germline. Trimming pared 4 bases from V and 8 bases from J, leaving 17 bases between. CDR3 residues: CASSREPGSGEKLFF. The CDR3, as DNA: TGTGCCAGCTCACGGGAGCCAGGTTCGGGCGAAAAACTGTTTTTT.

The chain recombines TRBV5-1 with TRBJ2-5, with TRBD1 identical over 10 bases. The CDR3 runs 16 residues. V shed 4 bases and J 2 bases; nucleotides not matched to a gene: 8. CDR1 is SGHRS and CDR2 is YFSETQ in the germline V gene. CDR3 in DNA: TGCGCCAGCAGCCCAGGGGACAGGGGTTCTCAAGAGACCCAGTACTTC. Amino acid sequence: CASSPGDRGSQETQYF. The full variable domain, in which reference TRBV5-1 and TRBJ2-5 provide the parts outside the CDR3, is KAGVTQTPRYLIKTRGQQVTLSCSPISGHRSVSWYQQTPGQGLQFLFEYFSETQRNKGNFPGRFSGRQFSNSRSEMNVSTLELGDSALYLCASSPGDRGSQETQYFGPGTRLLVL.

The CDR3 bases are TGTGCCAGCAGCTTGTCGGCGGGATATTCACCCCTCCACTTT. Translated: CASSLSAGYSPLHF. The chain joins TRBV5-5 to TRBJ1-6; unclear D gene. Germline CDR1 is SGHKS and CDR2 is YYEKEE (reference sequence). The ends were cut back, 1 base at V and 8 bases at J, with 10 bases in the middle. The CDR3 consists of 14 residues.

V usage is TRBV2 and J usage is TRBJ1-1; D is unresolved. The length of the CDR3 is 11 residues. V was trimmed by 4 bases and J by 5 bases, leaving 5 bases between them. Per the germline V gene, CDR1 is SNHLY and CDR2 is FYNNEI. The CDR3 here is CASSVKTEAFF. In DNA, the CDR3 is TGTGCCAGCAGTGTAAAAACTGAAGCTTTCTTT. The full variable domain, in which reference TRBV2 and TRBJ1-1 provide the parts outside the CDR3, is EPEVTQTPSHQVTQMGQEVILRCVPISNHLYFYWYRQILGQKVEFLVSFYNNEISEKSEIFDDQFSVERPDGSNFTLKIRSTKLEDSAMYFCASSVKTEAFFGQGTRLTVV.

This clone was observed a single time. The genes are TRBV10-3 and TRBJ2-7; 13 positions agree with TRBD2. The germline V gene encodes CDR1 ENHRY and CDR2 SYGVKD. The CDR3 is 16 amino acids. The V segment lost 7 bases and the J segment 3 bases; nucleotides outside the gene matches: 9. The CDR3 reads CAITSTSGRLIYEQYF. For the CDR3, the DNA is TGTGCCATCACCTCGACTAGCGGGAGGTTAATCTACGAGCAGTACTTC.

The chain is built from TRBV2 and TRBJ2-1, with D maybe TRBD2 (6 bases). The CDR3 has 11 residues. Germline V gene sequence: CDR1 SNHLY, CDR2 FYNNEI. With 11 bases removed from V and 10 bases from J, the gap between germline ends came to 15 bases. CDR3 nucleotide sequence: TGTGCCGGGGGGACCGGCCGGGAGCAGTTCTTC. It encodes CAGGTGREQFF. Full variable domain (rest looked up from reference TRBV2 and TRBJ2-1): EPEVTQTPSHQVTQMGQEVILRCVPISNHLYFYWYRQILGQKVEFLVSFYNNEISEKSEIFDDQFSVERPDGSNFTLKIRSTKLEDSAMYFCAGGTGREQFFGPGTRLTVL.

V gene TRBV6-6 combines with J gene TRBJ2-1; TRBD1 matches at 7 bases. The germline gives CDR1 MNHNY, CDR2 SVGAGI (reference sequence). V shed 5 bases, J shed 12 bases, and the junction held 7 bases outside the gene matches. The CDR3 length is 12 residues. The CDR3 spells CASSRQGQGQFF. The CDR3 DNA sequence: TGTGCCAGCAGTCGACAGGGTCAGGGGCAGTTCTTC.

The V gene is TRBV27, the J gene TRBJ2-2; the match to TRBD2 covers 8 bases. The CDR3 contains 15 residues. In germline, CDR1 is MNHEY, CDR2 SMNVEV (reference sequence). V shed 7 bases, J shed 5 bases, and the junction held 9 bases outside the gene matches. CDR3 in amino acids: CASTRAGVGTGELFF. CDR3 DNA: TGTGCCAGCACTAGAGCGGGAGTGGGGACCGGGGAGCTGTTTTTT.

The J gene is TRBJ1-5, the V gene TRBV19; the D is unclear. This CDR3 comprises 14 residues. CDR1 is LNHDA and CDR2 is SQIVND in the germline V gene (reference sequence). Trimming removed 8 bases from V and 2 bases from J, with 13 bases in between. The CDR3 bases are TGTGCCAGTGTCTTCGGCGGAGGCAATCAGCCCCAGCATTTT. It is translated as CASVFGGGNQPQHF.

This chain uses TRBV19 with TRBJ2-2; TRBD2 aligns across 10 bases. This CDR3 is built from 15 residues. The J segment lost 1 base and the V segment lost 9 bases, leaving 5 bases of the junction unmatched. Germline CDR1 LNHDA, CDR2 SQIVND (reference sequence). CDR3 DNA: TGTGCCAGCGGGACTAGCGCCTGGAACACCGGGGAGCTGTTTTTT. As protein: CASGTSAWNTGELFF. Drawing the rest from reference TRBV19 and TRBJ2-2, the complete variable domain is DGGITQSPKYLFRKEGQNVTLSCEQNLNHDAMYWYRQDPGQGLRLIYYSQIVNDFQKGDIAEGYSVSREKKESFPLTVTSAQKNPTAFYLCASGTSAWNTGELFFGEGSRLTVL.

The chain combines TRBV27 with TRBJ2-7; D might be TRBD2 (6 bases). The CDR3 consists of 14 residues. Germline V gene sequence: CDR1 MNHEY, CDR2 SMNVEV (reference sequence). The V and J ends lost 5 bases and 2 bases respectively, with 13 bases between them. CDR3 in amino acids: CASSRSRLAYEQYF. The CDR3 DNA is TGTGCCAGCAGTCGCTCCCGACTAGCCTACGAGCAGTACTTC.

CDR3 nucleotides: TGTGCCAGCAGCTTAGCGCAGGATACCCGCTACGAGCAGTACTTC. It encodes CASSLAQDTRYEQYF. The chain uses TRBV7-6 and TRBJ2-7; D ambiguous. Trimming left V 0 bases short and J 3 bases short, with 12 bases between. Germline CDR1 is SGHVS and CDR2 is FNYEAQ. This CDR3 region has 15 residues.